This is a list of T cell receptor beta chains from one sample in a study of blood T cell repertoires in COVID-19. The repertoire was sequenced with immunoSEQ multiplex PCR; TCRdb's copy has only in-frame clones and lacks some. The sample records about 21,000 clones, over 75% being singletons. Material for sequencing was peripheral blood. All receptors derive from a man older than 75 with acute or convalescent COVID-19. CDR3s include the opening cysteine and the closing phenylalanine or tryptophan. The order of the fields is D gene, J gene, clone size, V gene, CDR3 DNA, CDR3 protein. D genes are given only for firm matches. A row's size may be missing; if present it is once, few, many or a size class.

TRBD1 | TRBJ2-7 | . | TRBV10-3 | TGTGCCATCAGTGAGTCGATTGGACAGGGGAGAAACGAGCAGTACTTC | CAISESIGQGRNEQYF
. | TRBJ2-7 | . | TRBV28 | TGTGCCAGCAGTCCCGCCGCAGGGAAAAATGAGGAGCAGTACTTC | CASSPAAGKNEEQYF
TRBD2 | TRBJ2-7 | . | TRBV5-1 | TGCGCCAGCAGCGCGGGGGACTCCTACGAGCAGTACTTC | CASSAGDSYEQYF
. | TRBJ2-7 | . | TRBV10-3 | TGTGCCATCAGCGGCTCCTACGAGCAGTACTTC | CAISGSYEQYF
. | TRBJ2-7 | . | TRBV5-1 | TGCGCCAGCAGCTTGACTGAAACCTACGAGCAGTACTTC | CASSLTETYEQYF
. | TRBJ2-5 | . | TRBV10-3 | TGTGCCATCAGCGGGACAGGCCAAGGGGGGGGGAAAGAGACCCAGTACTTC | CAISGTGQGGGKETQYF
. | TRBJ2-1 | few | TRBV24-1 | TGTGCCACCAGTGACTTGAGGGCAGGGCACTTGAATGAGCAGTTCTTC | CATSDLRAGHLNEQFF
. | TRBJ2-2 | . | TRBV30 | TGTGCCTGGGCCTCAACCCCAGGGTCTGCGAACACCGGGGAGCTGTTTTTT | CAWASTPGSANTGELFF
TRBD1 | TRBJ2-5 | . | TRBV30 | TGTGCCTGGAGGAGACAGGGGATGGAGACCCAGTACTTC | CAWRRQGMETQYF
. | TRBJ2-2 | . | TRBV6-5 | TGTGCCAGCAGTTACGGGCGTCCCGTCGGGGAGCTGTTTTTT | CASSYGRPVGELFF
. | TRBJ1-1 | . | TRBV7-2 | TGTGCCAGCACACAAAGGGGGAACACTGAAGCTTTCTTT | CASTQRGNTEAFF
TRBD1 | TRBJ2-7 | once | TRBV27 | TGTGCCAGCACTTCTCCGGCCGGGACAGGGGCGCGTTACGAGCAGTACTTC | CASTSPAGTGARYEQYF
TRBD1 | TRBJ2-7 | . | TRBV19 | TGTGCCAGTAGTTTAGGATCCGGGACAGGGGGTTACGAGCAGTACTTC | CASSLGSGTGGYEQYF
TRBD1 | TRBJ1-6 | . | TRBV6-2/TRBV6-3 | TGTGCCAGCAGTTACGGTTTTTCGTCAGGGGGTAATTCACCCCTCCACTTT | CASSYGFSSGGNSPLHF
. | TRBJ1-5 | . | TRBV6-6 | TGTGCCAGCAATCTCGGACAGACGAATCAGCCCCAGCATTTT | CASNLGQTNQPQHF
TRBD2 | TRBJ2-5 | few | TRBV29-1 | TGCAGCGGTCGGGAGGGGACCCAGTACTTC | CSGREGTQYF
TRBD2 | TRBJ2-7 | few | TRBV5-1 | TGCGCCAGCAGCTTGGCCGGTAGCGGGGGAACGTTTTCCTACGAGCAGTACTTC | CASSLAGSGGTFSYEQYF
TRBD1 | TRBJ1-5 | few | TRBV6-6 | TGTGCCAGCAGTACGACAGGGGGCAATCAGCCCCAGCATTTT | CASSTTGGNQPQHF
TRBD1 | TRBJ2-7 | . | TRBV11-2 | TGTGCCAGCACCATCAACCAGGGGGCGGGGGAGCAGTACTTC | CASTINQGAGEQYF
. | TRBJ1-1 | few | TRBV6-4 | TGTGCCAGCAGGGACGGGGCATGGAACACTGAAGCTTTCTTT | CASRDGAWNTEAFF
. | TRBJ1-6 | . | TRBV5-6 | TGTGCCAGCAGCTTGTGGGGGCTGGATAATTCACCCCTCCACTTT | CASSLWGLDNSPLHF
. | TRBJ1-5 | once | TRBV5-1 | TGCGCCAGCAGCCCGGATGGGGGCAGGGGAATCGGTCAGCCCCAGCATTTT | CASSPDGGRGIGQPQHF
TRBD2 | TRBJ2-7 | . | TRBV19 | TGTGCCAGTAGCGGACTAGCGGGGAATAACCAAGGGCAGTACTTC | CASSGLAGNNQGQYF
TRBD1 | TRBJ1-1 | . | TRBV5-8 | TGTGCCAGCAGCCAGGACAGGGGGTACACTGAAGCTTTCTTT | CASSQDRGYTEAFF
. | TRBJ1-3 | . | TRBV4-2 | TGTGCCAGCAGCCAAGTCTCTCCTGACAGAAGAAACACCATATATTTT | CASSQVSPDRRNTIYF
TRBD1 | TRBJ1-2 | . | TRBV19 | TGTGCCACCTCGAATCGAGGGACAGGGGGTTATGGCTACACCTTC | CATSNRGTGGYGYTF
. | TRBJ1-5 | . | TRBV3-1/TRBV3-2 | TGTGCCAGCAGCCAAGATCACGGGAATCAGCCCCAGCATTTT | CASSQDHGNQPQHF
. | TRBJ1-3 | . | TRBV19 | TGTGCCAGTATCCCGGGTGCGCAGGGAGGAAACACCATATATTTT | CASIPGAQGGNTIYF
TRBD1 | TRBJ1-1 | . | TRBV5-1 | TGCGCCAGCAGTTTGACAGGGCTTGGCACTGAAGCTTTCTTT | CASSLTGLGTEAFF
TRBD2 | TRBJ2-5 | . | TRBV5-4 | TGTGCCAGCAGCCTCAAGACTAGCTGGGAGACCCAGTACTTC | CASSLKTSWETQYF
TRBD1 | TRBJ1-5 | . | TRBV4-3 | TGCGCCAGCAGCCTCTCTTCCGGGACAGGCAATCAGCCCCAGCATTTT | CASSLSSGTGNQPQHF
TRBD2 | TRBJ2-4 | . | TRBV7-2 | TGTGCCAGCAGCCCCCGACTAGCGGGGGGCTTAGCTGACAAAAACATTCAGTACTTC | CASSPRLAGGLADKNIQYF
TRBD1 | TRBJ2-7 | . | TRBV11-2 | TGTGCCAGCAGGCCCTTGGGACAGAACTACGAGCAGTACTTC | CASRPLGQNYEQYF
TRBD1 | TRBJ1-3 | . | TRBV29-1 | TGCAGCGTTGAAGATCTGGAGGGGGCCTCTGGAAACACCATATATTTT | CSVEDLEGASGNTIYF
. | TRBJ2-5 | . | TRBV7-2 | TGTGCCAGCAGCTTATCGGGTGAGACCCAGTACTTC | CASSLSGETQYF